This T cell receptor (beta chain) was documented in a study of cytomegalovirus exposure and HLA in healthy donors. All the people who gave samples were healthy bone marrow donors. With 60 Vbeta and 13 Jbeta primers, the PCR was carried out. This table comes from immunoSEQ multiplex PCR, and its TCRdb copy is limited to in-frame clones, with some not included. This table has hundreds of thousands of clones, more than 80% appearing once. The CDR3 runs to 14 residues. Germline CDR1 reads SNHLY; CDR2 reads FYNNEI. With 4 bases removed from V and 0 bases from J, the gap between germline ends came to 7 bases. As concerns this clone: Its cognate antigen is unknown.

Study-wide results and limits: Later analysis showed TCR association rates varying by HLA locus, highest for DRB1 and lowest for HLA-C. At a 0.05 false discovery rate, a later analysis found 15,000 to 20,000 TCR beta sequences to be associated with HLA alleles. Analyzed later, most CMV-associated TCR beta chains appeared HLA-restricted.

The sequencing sample was made of PBMCs. The sequence came from a man aged 25 to 40 in good health and CMV-seronegative. The V and J genes are TRBV2 and TRBJ1-5, with D hard to call. For the CDR3, the DNA is TGTGCCAGCAGTGGGTACTATAGCAATCAGCCCCAGCATTTT. Translating it yields CASSGYYSNQPQHF.